At least ten counts were recorded for the clone carrying this T cell receptor (beta chain). Its antigen is undetermined. The data originate from a study of regulatory T cells in long-lasting Graves disease. Study as a whole: It was over 5 years of antithyroid drugs, with positive TSH receptor antibodies, that meant persistent Graves' disease. Study results and caveats: Favored gene segments in persistent disease were TRBV28, TRBJ1-2 and TRBJ2-5. With under 3,500 shared public clonotypes, persistent patients exceeded new patients, who shared around 970.

Assembly of TCR beta libraries relied on iRepertoire HTBI primers together with Arm-PCR of CDR3 regions. In TCRdb, the multiplex PCR reads were re-called with MiXCR into one record per CDR3 protein. The data show roughly 430,000 distinct CDR3 sequences, 21% seen once. The CDR3 runs 15 residues. V was cut by 7 bases and J by 1 base, with 16 bases left in between. Time point in this sample: persistent/refractory GD, antithyroid drugs over 5 years with positive TRAb. Making the TCR library involved RNA that had been extracted from PBMCs. Staff took about 9 milliliters of peripheral blood and put it into EDTA tubes.

This chain connects TRBV12-3 or TRBV12-4 to TRBJ2-5, with D tentatively TRBD1 or TRBD2 (6 bases each). The sequencing used peripheral blood mononuclear cells (PBMCs), collected when the disease was refractory, from a patient treated with antithyroid drugs. This TCR derives from a female donor with Graves disease. DNA of the CDR3: TGTGCCAGCAATCAAGGTCGGGGGCTCCAAGAGACCCAGTACTTC. It codes for CASNQGRGLQETQYF.